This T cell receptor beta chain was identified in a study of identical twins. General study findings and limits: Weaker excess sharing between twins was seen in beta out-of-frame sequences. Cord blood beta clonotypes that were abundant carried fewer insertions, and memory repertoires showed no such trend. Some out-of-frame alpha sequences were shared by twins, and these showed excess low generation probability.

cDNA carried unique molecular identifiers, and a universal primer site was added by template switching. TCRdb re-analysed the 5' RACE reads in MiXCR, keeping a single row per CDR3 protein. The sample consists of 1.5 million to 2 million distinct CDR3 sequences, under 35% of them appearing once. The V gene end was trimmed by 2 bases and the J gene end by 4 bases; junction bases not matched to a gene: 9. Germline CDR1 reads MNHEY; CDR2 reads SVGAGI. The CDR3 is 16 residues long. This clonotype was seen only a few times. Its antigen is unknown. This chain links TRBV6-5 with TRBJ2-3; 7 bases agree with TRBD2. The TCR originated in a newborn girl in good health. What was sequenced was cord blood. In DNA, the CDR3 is TGTGCCAGCAGTTACAGAACCCTAGCGGTTCCAGATACGCAGTATTTT. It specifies CASSYRTLAVPDTQYF.